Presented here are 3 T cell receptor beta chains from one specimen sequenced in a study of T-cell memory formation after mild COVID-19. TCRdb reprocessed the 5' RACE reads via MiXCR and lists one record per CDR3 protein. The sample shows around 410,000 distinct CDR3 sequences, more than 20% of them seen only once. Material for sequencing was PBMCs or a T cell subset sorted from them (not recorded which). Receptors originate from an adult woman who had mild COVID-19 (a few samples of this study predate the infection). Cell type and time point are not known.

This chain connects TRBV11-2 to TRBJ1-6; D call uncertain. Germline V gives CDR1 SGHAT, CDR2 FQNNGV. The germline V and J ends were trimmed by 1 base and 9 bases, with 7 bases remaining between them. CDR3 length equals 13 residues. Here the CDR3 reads CASSLGTASPLHF. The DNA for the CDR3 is TGTGCCAGCAGCTTAGGTACAGCTTCACCCCTCCACTTT.

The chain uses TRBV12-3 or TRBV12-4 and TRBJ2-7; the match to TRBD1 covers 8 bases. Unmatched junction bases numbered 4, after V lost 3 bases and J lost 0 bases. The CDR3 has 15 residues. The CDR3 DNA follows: TGTGCCAGCAGTTTCAGGGGGCCCCTCTCCTACGAGCAGTACTTC. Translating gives CASSFRGPLSYEQYF.

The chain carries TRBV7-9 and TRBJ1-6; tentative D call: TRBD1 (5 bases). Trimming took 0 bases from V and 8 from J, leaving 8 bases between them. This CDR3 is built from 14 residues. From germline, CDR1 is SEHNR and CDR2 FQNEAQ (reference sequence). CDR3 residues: CASSLAGEDSPLHF. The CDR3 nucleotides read TGTGCCAGCAGCTTAGCGGGGGAGGATTCACCCCTCCACTTT.